This T cell receptor beta chain stems from a study of regulatory T cells in long-lasting Graves disease. The time point is: newly diagnosed GD, antithyroid drugs for less than 3 months. PBMC-extracted RNA yielded the TCR library. This clonotype was seen a handful of times. CDR1 is MNHEY and CDR2 is SVGAGI in the germline V gene. The CDR3 runs 13 residues. Trimming took off 2 bases at V and 7 bases at J, with 11 bases between the two ends. Arm-PCR with iRepertoire HTBI primers amplified the CDR3 regions for these TCR beta libraries. TCRdb fed the multiplex PCR reads into MiXCR, producing one record per CDR3 protein. The sample carries about 530,000 distinct CDR3 sequences, around 16% recorded once. These data also featured in a second study, about T cells in Graves' hyperthyroidism and ophthalmopathy.

The clonotype comes from a woman aged 40 to 65 with Graves disease. The rearrangement uses TRBV6-5 and TRBJ1-2, with TRBD1 as a possible D gene (5 bases). This sample comprised peripheral blood mononuclear cells (PBMCs), obtained at new diagnosis, from a patient treated with antithyroid drugs. This chain's CDR3 is CASSYAQDGGYTF. The CDR3 nucleotides are TGTGCCAGCAGTTACGCACAGGACGGTGGCTACACCTTC.